Below are 14 T cell receptor beta chains sequenced from a single sample in a study of T cells in tumors after PD-1 blockade. Sequenced by immunoSEQ multiplex PCR; TCRdb stores in-frame clones only, minus some. The data show 50,000 to 75,000 clones, 74% seen once. The specimen was PBMCs, collected after anti-PD-1 treatment. The receptors here all came from a human donor with basal cell carcinoma.

The chain employs TRBV7-2 and TRBJ2-7; 10 bases fit TRBD2. This CDR3 is 15 amino acids long. Germline CDR1 SGHTA, CDR2 FQGNSA. V trimming: 5 bases; J trimming: 6 bases; junction bases outside the gene matches: 10. CDR3 sequence reads: CASSMISGGPGEQYF. The CDR3 DNA reads as TGTGCCAGCAGCATGATTAGCGGGGGGCCTGGCGAGCAGTACTTC.

The chain links TRBV4-1 to TRBJ1-1, with TRBD1 matching 8 bases. The CDR3 has 13 amino acids. The ends lost 2 bases at V and 7 bases at J; junction bases unmatched: 3. Germline CDR1 MGHRA, CDR2 YSYEKL. CDR3 DNA sequence: TGCGCCAGCAGCCAATTGGGGACAGGTGAAGCTTTCTTT. Protein: CASSQLGTGEAFF.

The V call is TRBV10-3, the J call TRBJ1-5; D gene ambiguous. Germline V lookup: CDR1 ENHRY, CDR2 SYGVKD. The V end lost 4 bases, the J end lost 6 bases, and 13 bases lay between the germline ends. This CDR3 comprises 14 residues. CDR3 DNA: TGTGCCATCAGTGTAACCGATACTTTTCAGCCCCAGCATTTT. This codes for CAISVTDTFQPQHF.

The chain links TRBV28 to TRBJ1-2; the D gene is possibly TRBD1 (5 bases). Germline loops: CDR1 MDHEN, CDR2 SYDVKM. The CDR3 length is 14 residues. Trimming took off 4 bases at V and 1 base at J, with 10 bases between the two ends. The CDR3 here is CASSSPGGNYGYTF. The DNA of the CDR3 is TGTGCCAGCAGTTCCCCGGGGGGTAACTATGGCTACACCTTC.

The chain joins TRBV9 to TRBJ1-1; D ambiguous. CDR1 and CDR2 from the germline V gene are SGDLS and YYNGEE. The germline V and J ends were trimmed by 1 base and 1 base, with 8 bases remaining between them. This CDR3 is 14 amino acids long. The CDR3 DNA sequence: TGTGCCAGCAGCGTATCTGACCGGAACACTGAAGCTTTCTTT. Its translation: CASSVSDRNTEAFF.

J is TRBJ1-1 and V is TRBV30; 8 bases are a match to TRBD1. Per germline, CDR1 GTSNPN and CDR2 SVGIG (reference sequence). V gave up 3 bases and J gave up 4 bases; unmatched junction bases: 4. CDR3 length: 13 amino acids. The CDR3 loop reads CAWRNTGGTEAFF. CDR3 nucleotides: TGTGCCTGGAGGAATACAGGGGGCACTGAAGCTTTCTTT.

V gene TRBV4-1 combines with J gene TRBJ2-7, with 7 bases identical to TRBD1. The junction had 5 bases not matched to a gene; V was cut back by 0 bases and J by 3 bases. This CDR3 has 15 amino acids. The germline gives CDR1 MGHRA, CDR2 YSYEKL. CDR3 protein: CASSQDWGQIYEQYF. CDR3 in DNA: TGCGCCAGCAGCCAAGATTGGGGACAGATCTACGAGCAGTACTTC.

The rearrangement uses TRBV5-4 and TRBJ2-1; 7 positions match TRBD2. CDR3 size: 13 residues. Trimming cost V 5 bases and J 6 bases; bases outside gene matches: 5. Germline V lookup: CDR1 SGHNT, CDR2 YYREEE (reference sequence). In DNA form, the CDR3 reads TGTGCCAGCAGATTTTGGGGGGGCAATGAGCAGTTCTTC. It translates to CASRFWGGNEQFF.

DNA for the CDR3: TGTGCCAGTGCAGACAGGGCTTATAGCAATCAGCCCCAGCATTTT. This codes for CASADRAYSNQPQHF. The chain is built from TRBV19 and TRBJ1-5; 7 nucleotides align to TRBD1. This CDR3 contains 15 residues. Germline V gene data show CDR1 as LNHDA and CDR2 as SQIVND (reference sequence). With V trimmed by 8 bases and J by 0 bases, 7 bases remained unmatched.

The genes are TRBV18 and TRBJ2-2, with D unresolved. Trimming removed 1 base at V and 0 bases at J, with 9 bases between. Germline CDR1 reads KGHSH; CDR2 reads LQKENI. CDR3 size: 16 residues. CDR3 residues: CASSPLSQANTGELFF. The CDR3 DNA sequence: TGTGCCAGCTCACCACTCTCCCAGGCGAACACCGGGGAGCTGTTTTTT.

The genes are TRBV28 and TRBJ2-7; 11 positions agree with TRBD2. Germline CDR1 is MDHEN and CDR2 is SYDVKM. With V trimmed by 6 bases and J by 4 bases, 8 bases remained unmatched. CDR3 size: 15 residues. CDR3 sequence: CASRPQLAGEYEQYF. The CDR3 nucleotides read TGTGCCAGCAGGCCCCAACTAGCGGGGGAGTACGAGCAGTACTTC.

This clone came up a few times. The V call is TRBV3-1 (or the pseudogene TRBV3-2), the J call TRBJ1-2; no clear D. The CDR3 consists of 13 residues. Germline loops: CDR1 LGHDT, CDR2 YNNKEL (reference sequence). The V and J ends lost 0 bases and 3 bases respectively, with 5 bases between them. CDR3 coding DNA: TGTGCCAGCAGCCAAGAACACCACTATGGCTACACCTTC. This codes for CASSQEHHYGYTF.

Remarks on this clone: This sequence may be a read error, since a much larger clone differs from it by one base. CDR3: CAWRVGATNEKLFF. CDR3 in DNA: TGTGCCTGGAGAGTGGGGGCAACTAATGAAAAACTGTTTTTT. The chain uses TRBV30 and TRBJ1-4, with D perhaps TRBD1 (5 bases). The V end was cut by 3 bases, the J end by 0 bases, with 8 bases between. CDR1 and CDR2 (germline): GTSNPN, SVGIG (reference sequence). CDR3 size: 14 residues.

This rearrangement joins TRBV12-5 to TRBJ1-5; tentative D call: TRBD1 (5 bases). V was trimmed by 3 bases and J by 1 base, leaving 19 bases between them. The germline V gene encodes CDR1 LGHNT and CDR2 FRNRAP. The CDR3 sequence is 18 residues long. CDR3 residues: CASGFRYSGTISNQPQHF. CDR3 nucleotide sequence: TGTGCTAGTGGTTTCCGATACTCCGGGACGATAAGCAATCAGCCCCAGCATTTT.